The 2 T cell receptor beta chains presented below share a single source sample, sequenced in a study of T cell responses to AZD1222 COVID-19 vaccine. Sequencing used immunoSEQ multiplex PCR; TCRdb keeps in-frame clones, though not all of them. In the table there are some 100,000 clones, roughly nine tenths of which are singletons. Sequencing used peripheral blood, obtained 28 days after the second AZD1222 dose. The origin of the receptors is an adult who received the AZD1222 COVID-19 vaccine.

The chain combines TRBV6-5 with TRBJ2-7, with D possibly called TRBD1 or TRBD2 (6 bases each). The ends were cut back, 4 bases at V and 1 base at J, with 11 bases in the middle. CDR3 length: 14 residues. Germline loops: CDR1 MNHEY, CDR2 SVGAGI. CDR3 residues: CASSSGGRSYEQYF. Written as DNA, the CDR3 is TGTGCCAGCAGTTCCGGGGGCCGTTCCTACGAGCAGTACTTC.

This chain joins TRBV7-2 and TRBJ1-2; possible D gene TRBD1, 5 bases. Germline CDR1 is SGHTA and CDR2 is FQGNSA. V gave up 5 bases and J gave up 8 bases, with 15 bases separating them. The CDR3 has 13 residues. CDR3 sequence (DNA): TGTGCCAGCAGCCGGGAGGCAGGGTTCGGCTACACCTTC. Protein: CASSREAGFGYTF.